The source of this T cell receptor beta chain is a study of OX40 agonist ivuxolimab in advanced cancers. Study context: Patients' therapy was ivuxolimab, an antibody that acts as an agonist of OX40 (CD134).

Study outcomes and limitations: The study did not work out the antigen specificity of the expanded peripheral T cells. In general, CD8+ T cells held more expanded clones than CD4+ did, on average.

TCRdb's table, derived via immunoSEQ multiplex PCR, lists solely in-frame clones and lacks some. The sample includes more than 13,000 clones, about 80% seen only once; the top ten take 30% to 35%. Turning to this clone: Its specificity is unknown.

Trimming cost V 0 bases and J 9 bases, with 21 bases left between them. The CDR3 is 17 residues long. From germline, CDR1 is LGHNA and CDR2 YNFKEQ. The receptor was isolated from an adult with an advanced solid tumor such as melanoma, head and neck, liver or kidney cancer. The V gene is TRBV4-2, the J gene TRBJ2-1; the D gene could be TRBD1 or TRBD2 (6 bases each). The sequencing here drew on CD4+ or CD8+ T cells sorted from blood, taken in a trial of the OX40 agonist ivuxolimab. The CDR3 sequence: CASSQEGLEGVGTEQFF. The DNA for the CDR3 is TGTGCCAGCAGCCAAGAAGGTTTGGAGGGGGTCGGCACTGAGCAGTTCTTC.